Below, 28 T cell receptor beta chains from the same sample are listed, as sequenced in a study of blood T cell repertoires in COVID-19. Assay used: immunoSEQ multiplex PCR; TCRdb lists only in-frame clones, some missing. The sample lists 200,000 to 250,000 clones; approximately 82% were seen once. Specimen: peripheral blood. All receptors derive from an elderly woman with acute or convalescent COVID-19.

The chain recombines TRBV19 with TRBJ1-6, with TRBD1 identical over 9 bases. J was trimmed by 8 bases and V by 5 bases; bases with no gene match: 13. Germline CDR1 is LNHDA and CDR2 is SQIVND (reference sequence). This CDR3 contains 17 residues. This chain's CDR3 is CASSAEDRGKQHSPLHF. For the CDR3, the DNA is TGTGCCAGTAGTGCCGAGGACAGGGGCAAGCAGCATTCACCCCTCCACTTT.

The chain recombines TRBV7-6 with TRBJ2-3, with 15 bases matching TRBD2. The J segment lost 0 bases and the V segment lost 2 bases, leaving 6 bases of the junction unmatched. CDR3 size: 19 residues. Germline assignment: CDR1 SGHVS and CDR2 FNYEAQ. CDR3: CASSLQGLAGGSSTDTQYF. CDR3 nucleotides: TGTGCCAGCAGCTTACAGGGACTAGCGGGGGGCTCTAGCACAGATACGCAGTATTTT.

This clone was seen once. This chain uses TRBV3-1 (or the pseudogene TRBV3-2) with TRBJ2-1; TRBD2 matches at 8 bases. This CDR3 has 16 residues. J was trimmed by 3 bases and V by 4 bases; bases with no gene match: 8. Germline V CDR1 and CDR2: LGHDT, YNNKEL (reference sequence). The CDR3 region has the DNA TGTGCCAGCAGCCCAGCCGGGGGGGGGAACTACAATGAGCAGTTCTTC. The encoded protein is CASSPAGGGNYNEQFF.

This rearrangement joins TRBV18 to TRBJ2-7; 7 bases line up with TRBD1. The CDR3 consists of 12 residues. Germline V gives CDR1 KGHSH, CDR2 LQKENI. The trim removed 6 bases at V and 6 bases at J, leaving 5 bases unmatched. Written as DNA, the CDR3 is TGTGCCAGCTCGCAAACAGGGGCCGAGCAGTACTTC. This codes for CASSQTGAEQYF.

Written as DNA, the CDR3 is TGTGCCAGCAGGTTAGGAGGACAGGGGGTTACGATGGAGCAGTACTTC. It yields the protein CASRLGGQGVTMEQYF. V usage is TRBV7-3 and J usage is TRBJ2-7; 10 bases match TRBD1. The CDR3 extends over 16 amino acids. V dropped 6 bases and J dropped 7; count of bases not matched to a gene: 15. In germline, CDR1 is SGHTA, CDR2 FQGTGA.

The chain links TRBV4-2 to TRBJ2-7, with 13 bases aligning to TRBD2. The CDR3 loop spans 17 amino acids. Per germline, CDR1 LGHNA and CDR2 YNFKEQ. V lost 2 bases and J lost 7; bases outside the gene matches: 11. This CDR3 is CASSQKGFRTSGREQYF. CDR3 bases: TGTGCCAGCAGCCAAAAAGGCTTTCGGACTAGCGGGAGAGAGCAGTACTTC.

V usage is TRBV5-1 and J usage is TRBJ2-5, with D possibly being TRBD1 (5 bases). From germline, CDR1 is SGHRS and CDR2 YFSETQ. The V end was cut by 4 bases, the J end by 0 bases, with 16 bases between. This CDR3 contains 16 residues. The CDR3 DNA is TGCGCCAGCAGCCCTAAGGGGCCTTGGTACCAAGAGACCCAGTACTTC. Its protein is CASSPKGPWYQETQYF. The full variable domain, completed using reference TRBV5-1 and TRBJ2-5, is KAGVTQTPRYLIKTRGQQVTLSCSPISGHRSVSWYQQTPGQGLQFLFEYFSETQRNKGNFPGRFSGRQFSNSRSEMNVSTLELGDSALYLCASSPKGPWYQETQYFGPGTRLLVL.

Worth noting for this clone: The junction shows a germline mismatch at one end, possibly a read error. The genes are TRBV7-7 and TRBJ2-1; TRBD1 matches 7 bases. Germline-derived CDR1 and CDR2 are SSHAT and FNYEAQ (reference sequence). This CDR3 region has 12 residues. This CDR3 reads CASSETGVEQFF. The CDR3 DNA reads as TGTGCTAGCAGCGAAACAGGGGTTGAGCAGTTCTTC.

The CDR3 here is CASSLGTGLETQYF. The CDR3, as DNA: TGTGCCAGCAGCTTGGGGACTGGTTTAGAGACCCAGTACTTC. This chain connects TRBV5-6 to TRBJ2-5, with D tentatively TRBD2 (5 bases). The germline V gene has CDR1 SGHDT and CDR2 YYEEEE. With 0 bases removed from V and 4 bases from J, the gap between germline ends came to 10 bases. This CDR3 comprises 14 residues.

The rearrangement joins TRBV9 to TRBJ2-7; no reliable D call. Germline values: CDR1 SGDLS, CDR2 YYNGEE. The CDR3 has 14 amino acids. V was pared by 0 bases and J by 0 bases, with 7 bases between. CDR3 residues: CASSVAPNSYEQYF. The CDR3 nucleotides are TGTGCCAGCAGCGTAGCTCCTAACTCCTACGAGCAGTACTTC.

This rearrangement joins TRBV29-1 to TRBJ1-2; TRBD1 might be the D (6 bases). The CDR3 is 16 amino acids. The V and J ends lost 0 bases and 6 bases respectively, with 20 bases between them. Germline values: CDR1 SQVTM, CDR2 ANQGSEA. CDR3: CSVEDSTGTPIHGYTF. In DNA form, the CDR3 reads TGCAGCGTTGAAGATTCAACAGGGACCCCTATCCATGGCTACACCTTC.

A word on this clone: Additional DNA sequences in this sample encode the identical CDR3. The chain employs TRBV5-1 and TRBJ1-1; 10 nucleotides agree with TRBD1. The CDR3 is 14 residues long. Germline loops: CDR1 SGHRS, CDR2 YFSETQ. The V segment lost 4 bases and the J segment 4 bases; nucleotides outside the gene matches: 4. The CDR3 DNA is TGCGCCAGCAGCGTGACAGGGGGCGTCACTGAAGCTTTCTTT. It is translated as CASSVTGGVTEAFF. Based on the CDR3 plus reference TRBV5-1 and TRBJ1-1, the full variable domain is KAGVTQTPRYLIKTRGQQVTLSCSPISGHRSVSWYQQTPGQGLQFLFEYFSETQRNKGNFPGRFSGRQFSNSRSEMNVSTLELGDSALYLCASSVTGGVTEAFFGQGTRLTVV.

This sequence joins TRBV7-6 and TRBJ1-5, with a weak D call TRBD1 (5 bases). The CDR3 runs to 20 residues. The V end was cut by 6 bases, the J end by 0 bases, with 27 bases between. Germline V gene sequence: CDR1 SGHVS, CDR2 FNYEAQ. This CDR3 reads CASRLGSVKAGNYSNQPQHF. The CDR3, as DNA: TGTGCCAGCAGATTGGGTTCGGTTAAGGCAGGGAACTATAGCAATCAGCCCCAGCATTTT.

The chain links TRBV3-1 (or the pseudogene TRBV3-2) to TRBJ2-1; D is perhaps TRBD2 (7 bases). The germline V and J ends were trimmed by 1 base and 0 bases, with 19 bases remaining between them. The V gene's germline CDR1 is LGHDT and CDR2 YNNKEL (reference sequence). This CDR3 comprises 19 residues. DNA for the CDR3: TGTGCCAGCAGCCAAGGGTTCTCTAGCGGACAGAGCTCCTACAATGAGCAGTTCTTC. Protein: CASSQGFSSGQSSYNEQFF.

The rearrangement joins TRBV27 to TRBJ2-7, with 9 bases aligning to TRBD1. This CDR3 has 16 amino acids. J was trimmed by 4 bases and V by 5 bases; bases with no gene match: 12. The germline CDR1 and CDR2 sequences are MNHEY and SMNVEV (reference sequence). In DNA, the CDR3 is TGTGCCAGCAGTCGTAGCTGGGGACAGGGTGGTTACGAGCAGTACTTC. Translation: CASSRSWGQGGYEQYF.

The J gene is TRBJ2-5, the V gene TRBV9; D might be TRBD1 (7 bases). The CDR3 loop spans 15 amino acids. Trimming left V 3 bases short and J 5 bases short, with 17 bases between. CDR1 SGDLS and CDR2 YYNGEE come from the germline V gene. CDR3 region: CASSERQGRGETQYF. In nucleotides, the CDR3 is TGTGCCAGCAGCGAGCGACAGGGCCGGGGGGAGACCCAGTACTTC.

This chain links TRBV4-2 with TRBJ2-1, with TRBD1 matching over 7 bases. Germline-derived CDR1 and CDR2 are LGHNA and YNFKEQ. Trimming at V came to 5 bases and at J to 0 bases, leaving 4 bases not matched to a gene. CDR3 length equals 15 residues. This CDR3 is CASSARQGSYNEQFF. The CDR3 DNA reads TGTGCCAGCAGCGCACGACAGGGCTCCTACAATGAGCAGTTCTTC.

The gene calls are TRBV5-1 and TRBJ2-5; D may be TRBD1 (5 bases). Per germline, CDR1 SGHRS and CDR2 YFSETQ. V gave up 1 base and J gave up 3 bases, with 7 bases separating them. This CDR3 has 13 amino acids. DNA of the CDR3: TGCGCCAGCAGCTTGCGACAGAAAGAGACCCAGTACTTC. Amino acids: CASSLRQKETQYF.

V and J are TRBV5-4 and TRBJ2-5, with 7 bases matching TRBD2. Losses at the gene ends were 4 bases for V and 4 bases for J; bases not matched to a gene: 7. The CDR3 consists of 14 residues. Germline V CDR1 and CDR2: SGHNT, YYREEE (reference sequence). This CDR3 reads CASSQRERGETQYF. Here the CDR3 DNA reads TGTGCCAGCAGCCAGCGGGAACGGGGAGAGACCCAGTACTTC.

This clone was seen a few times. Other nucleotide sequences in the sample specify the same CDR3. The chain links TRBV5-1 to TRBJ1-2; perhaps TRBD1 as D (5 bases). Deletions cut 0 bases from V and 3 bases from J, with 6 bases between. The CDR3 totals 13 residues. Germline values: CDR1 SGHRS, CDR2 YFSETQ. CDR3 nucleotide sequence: TGCGCCAGCAGCTTGGAAGGGGACTATGGCTACACCTTC. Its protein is CASSLEGDYGYTF.

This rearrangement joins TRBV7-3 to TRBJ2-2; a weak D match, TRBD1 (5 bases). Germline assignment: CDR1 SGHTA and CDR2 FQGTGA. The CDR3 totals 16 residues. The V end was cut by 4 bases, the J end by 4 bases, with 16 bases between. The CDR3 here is CASSSYGQRATGELFF. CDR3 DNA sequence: TGTGCCAGCAGCTCCTATGGACAAAGGGCCACCGGGGAGCTGTTTTTT.

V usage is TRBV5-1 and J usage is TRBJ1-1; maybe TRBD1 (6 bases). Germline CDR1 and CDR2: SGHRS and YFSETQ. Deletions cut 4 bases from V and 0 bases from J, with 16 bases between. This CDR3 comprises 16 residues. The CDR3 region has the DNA TGCGCCAGCAGCGACAACCCCAGGGGATTGAACACTGAAGCTTTCTTT. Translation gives CASSDNPRGLNTEAFF.

The CDR3 reads CASSLSGVTNEKLFF. In nucleotides, the CDR3 is TGCGCCAGCAGCTTGTCCGGGGTTACTAATGAAAAACTGTTTTTT. The chain uses TRBV5-1 and TRBJ1-4; no definite D call. Germline lookup yields CDR1 SGHRS and CDR2 YFSETQ. The CDR3 runs to 15 residues. V was shortened by 1 base and J by 2 bases, with 9 bases between the two germline ends. Filled out from reference TRBV5-1 and TRBJ1-4, the complete variable domain reads KAGVTQTPRYLIKTRGQQVTLSCSPISGHRSVSWYQQTPGQGLQFLFEYFSETQRNKGNFPGRFSGRQFSNSRSEMNVSTLELGDSALYLCASSLSGVTNEKLFFGSGTQLSVL.

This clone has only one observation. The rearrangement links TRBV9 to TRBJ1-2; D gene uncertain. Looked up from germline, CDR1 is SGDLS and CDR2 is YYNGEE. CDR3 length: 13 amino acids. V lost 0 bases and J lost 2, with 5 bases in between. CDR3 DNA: TGTGCCAGCAGCGTAGAGGAGAACTATGGCTACACCTTC. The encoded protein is CASSVEENYGYTF.

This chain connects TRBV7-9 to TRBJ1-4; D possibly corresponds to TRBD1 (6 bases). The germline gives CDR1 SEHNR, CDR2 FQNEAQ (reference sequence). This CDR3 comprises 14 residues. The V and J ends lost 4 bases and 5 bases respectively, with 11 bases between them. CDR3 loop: CASSSGTKNEKLFF. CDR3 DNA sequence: TGTGCCAGCAGCTCCGGGACAAAGAATGAAAAACTGTTTTTT.

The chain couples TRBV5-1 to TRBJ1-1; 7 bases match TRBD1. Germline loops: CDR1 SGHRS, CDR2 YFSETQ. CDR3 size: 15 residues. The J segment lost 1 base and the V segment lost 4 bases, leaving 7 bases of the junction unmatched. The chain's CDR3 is CASSPGTATNTEAFF. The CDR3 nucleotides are TGCGCCAGCAGCCCGGGGACAGCTACGAACACTGAAGCTTTCTTT.

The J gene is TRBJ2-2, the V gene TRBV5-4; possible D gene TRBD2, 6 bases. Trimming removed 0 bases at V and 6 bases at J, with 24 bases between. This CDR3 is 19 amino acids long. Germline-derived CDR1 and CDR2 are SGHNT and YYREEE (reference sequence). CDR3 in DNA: TGTGCCAGCAGCTTGGTCCACGGGGGTCGGGGGTATAGTTCCGGGGAGCTGTTTTTT. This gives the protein CASSLVHGGRGYSSGELFF.

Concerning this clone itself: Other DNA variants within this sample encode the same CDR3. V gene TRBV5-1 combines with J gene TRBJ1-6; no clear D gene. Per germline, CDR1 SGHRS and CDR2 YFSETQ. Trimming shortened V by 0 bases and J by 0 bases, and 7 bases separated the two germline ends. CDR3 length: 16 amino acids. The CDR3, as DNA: TGCGCCAGCAGCTTGGCCGGGAGCTCCTATAATTCACCCCTCCACTTT. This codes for CASSLAGSSYNSPLHF.